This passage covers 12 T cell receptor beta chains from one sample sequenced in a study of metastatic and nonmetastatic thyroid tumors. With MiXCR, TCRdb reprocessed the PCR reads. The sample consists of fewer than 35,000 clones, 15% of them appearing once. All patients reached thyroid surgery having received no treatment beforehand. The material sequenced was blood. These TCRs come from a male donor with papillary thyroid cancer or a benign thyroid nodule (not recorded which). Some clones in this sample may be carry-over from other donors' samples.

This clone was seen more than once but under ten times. CDR3 DNA sequence: TGTGCCAGCAGGGAAATAGGGGCACTTCATCCCCAGCATTTT. Its translation is CASREIGALHPQHF. The chain employs TRBV2 and TRBJ1-5, with a weak D call TRBD1 (5 bases). Germline V gene data show CDR1 as SNHLY and CDR2 as FYNNEI. The V end was cut by 6 bases, the J end by 10 bases, with 19 bases between. This CDR3 has 14 amino acids. The full variable domain, with the rest looked up from reference TRBV2 and TRBJ1-5, is EPEVTQTPSHQVTQMGQEVILRCVPISNHLYFYWYRQILGQKVEFLVSFYNNEISEKSEIFDDQFSVERPDGSNFTLKIRSTKLEDSAMYFCASREIGALHPQHFGDGTRLSIL.

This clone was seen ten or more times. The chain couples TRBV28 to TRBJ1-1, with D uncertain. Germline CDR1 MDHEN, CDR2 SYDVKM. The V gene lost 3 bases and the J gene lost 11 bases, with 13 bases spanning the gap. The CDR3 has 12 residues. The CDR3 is CASSFEGLRAFF. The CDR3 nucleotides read TGTGCCAGCAGTTTCGAAGGTCTGAGGGCTTTCTTT.

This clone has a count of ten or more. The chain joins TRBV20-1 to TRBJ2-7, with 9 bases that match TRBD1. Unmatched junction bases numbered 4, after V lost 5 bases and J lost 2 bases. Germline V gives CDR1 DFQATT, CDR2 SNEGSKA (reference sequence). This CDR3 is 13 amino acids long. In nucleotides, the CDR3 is TGCAGTGCTGGACAGGGGATAACCTACGAGCAGTACTTC. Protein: CSAGQGITYEQYF.

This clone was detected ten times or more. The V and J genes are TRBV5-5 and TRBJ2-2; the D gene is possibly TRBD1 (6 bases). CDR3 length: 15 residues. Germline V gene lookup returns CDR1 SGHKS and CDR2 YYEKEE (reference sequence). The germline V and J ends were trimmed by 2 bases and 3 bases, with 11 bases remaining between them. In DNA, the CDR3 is TGTGCCAGCAGCTTACAGGGAGCCGACACCGGGGAGCTGTTTTTT. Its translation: CASSLQGADTGELFF.

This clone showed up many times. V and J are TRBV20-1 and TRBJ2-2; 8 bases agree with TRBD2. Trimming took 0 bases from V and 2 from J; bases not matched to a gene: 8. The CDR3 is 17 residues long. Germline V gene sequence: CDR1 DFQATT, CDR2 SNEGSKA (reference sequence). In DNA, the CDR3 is TGCAGTGCTAGAGACCCCTTCACTAGCGGCAACACCGGGGAGCTGTTTTTT. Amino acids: CSARDPFTSGNTGELFF.

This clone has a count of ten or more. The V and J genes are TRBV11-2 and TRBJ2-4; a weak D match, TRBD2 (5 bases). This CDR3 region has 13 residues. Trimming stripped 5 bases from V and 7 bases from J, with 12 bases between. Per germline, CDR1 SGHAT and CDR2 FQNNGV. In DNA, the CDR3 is TGTGCCAGCAGCCCCCGTTCGGGGAACATTCAGTACTTC. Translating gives CASSPRSGNIQYF.

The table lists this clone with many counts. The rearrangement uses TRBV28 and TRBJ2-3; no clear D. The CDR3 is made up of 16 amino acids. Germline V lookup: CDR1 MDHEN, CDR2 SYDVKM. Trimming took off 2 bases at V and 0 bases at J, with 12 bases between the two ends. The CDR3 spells CASSLVGGLSTDTQYF. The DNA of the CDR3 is TGTGCCAGCAGTTTAGTTGGCGGTCTGAGCACAGATACGCAGTATTTT.

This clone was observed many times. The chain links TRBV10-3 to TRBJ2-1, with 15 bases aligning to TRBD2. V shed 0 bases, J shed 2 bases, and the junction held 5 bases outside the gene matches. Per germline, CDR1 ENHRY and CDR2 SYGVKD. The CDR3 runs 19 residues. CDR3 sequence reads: CAISESGTSGRRAYNEQFF. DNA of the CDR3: TGTGCCATCAGTGAGTCGGGGACTAGCGGGAGGAGGGCCTACAATGAGCAGTTCTTC.

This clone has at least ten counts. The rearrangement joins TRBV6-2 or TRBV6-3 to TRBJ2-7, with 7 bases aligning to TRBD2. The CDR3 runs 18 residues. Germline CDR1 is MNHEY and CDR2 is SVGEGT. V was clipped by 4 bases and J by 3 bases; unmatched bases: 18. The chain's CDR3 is CASSSGGRLAREFYEQYF. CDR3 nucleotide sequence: TGTGCCAGCAGTTCTGGGGGTCGACTAGCAAGGGAATTCTACGAGCAGTACTTC.

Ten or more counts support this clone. Here the CDR3 reads CASSRYRGNQPQHF. The CDR3 DNA is TGTGCCAGCAGCCGGTACAGGGGGAATCAGCCCCAGCATTTT. The genes are TRBV5-6 and TRBJ1-5; 8 bases align to TRBD1. Losses at the gene ends were 4 bases for V and 4 bases for J; bases not matched to a gene: 4. CDR3 length: 14 residues. Germline V CDR1 and CDR2: SGHDT, YYEEEE.

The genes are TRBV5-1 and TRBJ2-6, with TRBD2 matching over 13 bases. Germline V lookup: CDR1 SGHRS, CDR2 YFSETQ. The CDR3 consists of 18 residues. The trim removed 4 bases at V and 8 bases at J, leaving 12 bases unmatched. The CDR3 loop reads CASSKGLAGSSGSNVLTF. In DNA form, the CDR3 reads TGCGCCAGCAGCAAGGGACTAGCGGGGTCCTCTGGTTCCAACGTCCTGACTTTC. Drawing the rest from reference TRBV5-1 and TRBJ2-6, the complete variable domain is KAGVTQTPRYLIKTRGQQVTLSCSPISGHRSVSWYQQTPGQGLQFLFEYFSETQRNKGNFPGRFSGRQFSNSRSEMNVSTLELGDSALYLCASSKGLAGSSGSNVLTFGAGSRLTVL.

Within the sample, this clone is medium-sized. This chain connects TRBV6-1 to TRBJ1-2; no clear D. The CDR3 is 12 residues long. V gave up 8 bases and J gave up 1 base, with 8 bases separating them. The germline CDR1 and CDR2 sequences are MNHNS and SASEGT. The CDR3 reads CASLRVNYGYTF. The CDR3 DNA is TGTGCCAGCTTGCGGGTTAACTATGGCTACACCTTC.